This T cell receptor beta chain was recovered during a study of CD8 T cells in Susac syndrome. Random hexamers were used to reverse transcribe the RNA input (about 0.5 to 1 ug). With immunoSEQ multiplex PCR, TCR beta CDR3 was amplified across 54 Vbeta and 13 Jbeta. TCRdb re-derived calls from the immunoSEQ multiplex PCR reads in MiXCR, one entry per CDR3 protein. This table has 160,000 or so distinct CDR3 sequences, 85% to 95% appearing once. The ends were cut back, 2 bases at V and 7 bases at J, with 12 bases in the middle. The CDR3 length is 15 residues. The germline V gene encodes CDR1 SNHLY and CDR2 FYNNEI. Sequencing of TCR beta was performed on blood CD8+ T cells and on blood CD4+ T cells. Patients with stable or active relapsing-remitting disease, all of them treatment-naive, made up the multiple sclerosis controls. Negative isolation yielded CD8+ and CD4+ T cells; FACS enriched TEMRA cells.

This TCR came from a human donor with multiple sclerosis. The chain uses TRBV2 and TRBJ1-6; TRBD1 is a possible D gene (5 bases). Sequencing input: CD8+ T cells from PBMCs. CDR3 bases: TGTGCCAGCAGTGAATGGGCAGGGATAAATTCACCCCTCCACTTT. It translates to CASSEWAGINSPLHF.